The clone carrying this T cell receptor (beta chain) has just a few counts. Sequencing was performed with immunoSEQ multiplex PCR; in TCRdb, only in-frame clones are kept and a portion is missing. The data show under 1,100,000 clones, around 78% seen once. The sample comes from a study of shared clonotypes between healthy human individuals. This CDR3 spans 14 amino acids. Germline lookup yields CDR1 SNHLY and CDR2 FYNNEI. V lost 2 bases, J lost 4 bases, and 11 bases lay in between. The rearrangement joins TRBV2 to TRBJ1-2; D is unclear. What was sequenced was memory CD4+ T cells from PBMCs. Regarding subset: CD45RA-negative fraction. The clonotype comes from a man aged 18 to 29 in good health. Some clones in this sample may be carry-over from other donors' samples. The CDR3 DNA reads as TGTGCCAGCAGTGAAAGAGGCCAGACCTATGGCTACACCTTC. Translated, it gives CASSERGQTYGYTF.